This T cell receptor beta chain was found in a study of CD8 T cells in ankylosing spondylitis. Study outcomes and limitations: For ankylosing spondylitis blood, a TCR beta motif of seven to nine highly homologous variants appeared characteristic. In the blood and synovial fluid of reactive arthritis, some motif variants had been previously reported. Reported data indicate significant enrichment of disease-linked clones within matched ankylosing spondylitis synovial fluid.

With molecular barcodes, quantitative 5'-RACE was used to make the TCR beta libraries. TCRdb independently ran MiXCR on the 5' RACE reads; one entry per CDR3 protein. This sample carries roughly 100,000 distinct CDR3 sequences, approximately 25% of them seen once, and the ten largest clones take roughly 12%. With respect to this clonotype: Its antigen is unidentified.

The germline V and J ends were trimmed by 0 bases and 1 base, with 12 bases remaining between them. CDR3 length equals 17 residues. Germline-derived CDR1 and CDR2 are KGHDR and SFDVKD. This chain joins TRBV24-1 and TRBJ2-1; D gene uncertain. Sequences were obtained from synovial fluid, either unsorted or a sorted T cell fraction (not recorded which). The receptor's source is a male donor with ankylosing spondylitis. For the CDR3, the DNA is TGTGCCACCAGTGATTTGCAGAGTTTGGGGTCCTACAATGAGCAGTTCTTC. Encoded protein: CATSDLQSLGSYNEQFF.